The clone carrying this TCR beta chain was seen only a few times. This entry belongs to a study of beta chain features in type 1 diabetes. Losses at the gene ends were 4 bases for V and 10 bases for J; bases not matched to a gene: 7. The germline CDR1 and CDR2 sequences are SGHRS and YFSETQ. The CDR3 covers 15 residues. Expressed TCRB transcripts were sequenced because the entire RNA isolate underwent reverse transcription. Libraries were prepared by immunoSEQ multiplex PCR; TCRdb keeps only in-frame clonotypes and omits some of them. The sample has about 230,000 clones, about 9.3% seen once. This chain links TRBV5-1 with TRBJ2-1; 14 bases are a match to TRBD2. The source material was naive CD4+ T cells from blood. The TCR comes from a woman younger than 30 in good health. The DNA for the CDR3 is TGCGCCAGCAGCGGGACTAGCGGGGGTTCGGGGGAGCAGTTCTTC. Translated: CASSGTSGGSGEQFF.